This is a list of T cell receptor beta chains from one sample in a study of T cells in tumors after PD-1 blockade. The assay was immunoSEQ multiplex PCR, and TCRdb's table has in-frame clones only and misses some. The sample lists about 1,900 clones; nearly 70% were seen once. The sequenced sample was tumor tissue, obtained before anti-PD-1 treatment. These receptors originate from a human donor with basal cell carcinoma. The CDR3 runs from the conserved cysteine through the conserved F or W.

CDR3 protein: CASSQPGRGRSRDTQYF
J gene: TRBJ2-3
CDR3 length: 17
V gene: TRBV3-1/TRBV3-2

CDR3 protein: CASSPTHSYEQYF
J gene: TRBJ2-7
CDR3 length: 13
V gene: TRBV11-1

CDR3 protein: CASSPTVATEAFF
J gene: TRBJ1-1
CDR3 length: 13
V gene: TRBV5-1

CDR3 protein: CASSLGQGDTDTQYF
J gene: TRBJ2-3
CDR3 length: 15
V gene: TRBV7-9

CDR3 protein: CASSIGGIYGYTF
J gene: TRBJ1-2
CDR3 length: 13
V gene: TRBV19

CDR3 protein: CASSLSSGNTGELFF
J gene: TRBJ2-2
CDR3 length: 15
V gene: TRBV27

CDR3 protein: CSASQSQGSF
J gene: TRBJ1-2
CDR3 length: 10
V gene: TRBV20-1

CDR3 protein: CASSLEGLLSNEQFF
J gene: TRBJ2-1
CDR3 length: 15
V gene: TRBV5-1

CDR3 protein: CASSQGGNTEAFF
J gene: TRBJ1-1
CDR3 length: 13
V gene: TRBV4-2

CDR3 protein: CASSQGGLGEKLFF
J gene: TRBJ1-4
CDR3 length: 14
V gene: TRBV5-1

CDR3 protein: CASSFALGEQFF
J gene: TRBJ2-1
CDR3 length: 12
V gene: TRBV7-9

CDR3 protein: CASSFNSLSNSPLHF
J gene: TRBJ1-6
CDR3 length: 15
V gene: TRBV7-9

CDR3 protein: CASKTSGVFDEQYF
J gene: TRBJ2-7
CDR3 length: 14
V gene: TRBV27

CDR3 protein: CASSSGQPNQPQHF
J gene: TRBJ1-5
CDR3 length: 14
V gene: TRBV5-6

CDR3 protein: CASSPQVAGFNEQFF
J gene: TRBJ2-1
CDR3 length: 15
V gene: TRBV9

CDR3 protein: CASRGVVAEAFF
J gene: TRBJ1-1
CDR3 length: 12
V gene: TRBV19

CDR3 protein: CASSIDLWDSTTGELFF
J gene: TRBJ2-2
CDR3 length: 17
V gene: TRBV19

CDR3 protein: CASSQGGRASPLHF
J gene: TRBJ1-6
CDR3 length: 14
V gene: TRBV4-1

CDR3 protein: CASSLFARGGTEAFF
J gene: TRBJ1-1
CDR3 length: 15
V gene: TRBV7-3

CDR3 protein: CAISDSSGAREQYF
J gene: TRBJ2-7
CDR3 length: 14
V gene: TRBV10-3